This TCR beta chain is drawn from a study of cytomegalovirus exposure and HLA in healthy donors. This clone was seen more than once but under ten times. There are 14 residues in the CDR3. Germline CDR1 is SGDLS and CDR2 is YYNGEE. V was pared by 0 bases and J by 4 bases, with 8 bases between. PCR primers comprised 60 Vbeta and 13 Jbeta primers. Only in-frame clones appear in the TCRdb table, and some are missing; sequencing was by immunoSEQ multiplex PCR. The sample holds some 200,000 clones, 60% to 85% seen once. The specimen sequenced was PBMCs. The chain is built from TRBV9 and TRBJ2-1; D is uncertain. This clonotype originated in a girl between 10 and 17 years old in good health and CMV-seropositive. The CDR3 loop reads CASSVATVYNEQFF. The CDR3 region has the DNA TGTGCCAGCAGCGTAGCTACCGTGTACAATGAGCAGTTCTTC.